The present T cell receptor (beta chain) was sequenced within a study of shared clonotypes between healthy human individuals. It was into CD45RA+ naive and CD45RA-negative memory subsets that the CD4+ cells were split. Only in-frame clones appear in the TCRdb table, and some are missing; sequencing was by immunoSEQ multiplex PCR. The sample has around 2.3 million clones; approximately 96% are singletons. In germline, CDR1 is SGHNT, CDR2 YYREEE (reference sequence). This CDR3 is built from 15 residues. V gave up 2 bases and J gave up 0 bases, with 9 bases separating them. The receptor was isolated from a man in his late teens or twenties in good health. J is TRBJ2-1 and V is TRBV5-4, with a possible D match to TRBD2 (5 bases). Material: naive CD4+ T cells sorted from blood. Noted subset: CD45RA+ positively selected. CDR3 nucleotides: TGTGCCAGCAGCTTCGGGGTCAGCTCCTACAATGAGCAGTTCTTC. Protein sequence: CASSFGVSSYNEQFF.